The 5 T cell receptor beta chains presented below share a single source sample, sequenced in a study of cytomegalovirus exposure and HLA in healthy donors. Primers: 60 Vbeta forward and 13 Jbeta reverse. TCRdb keeps only in-frame clones here, not all; method: immunoSEQ multiplex PCR. The sample shows some 150,000 clones, over 75% of them seen only once. Sequenced material: PBMCs. These receptors originate from a woman aged 25 to 39 in good health and CMV-seronegative.

The rearrangement uses TRBV29-1 and TRBJ2-4, with 8 positions matching TRBD1. V shed 7 bases and J 2 bases; nucleotides not matched to a gene: 7. CDR3 length equals 14 residues. The germline gives CDR1 SQVTM, CDR2 ANQGSEA. The CDR3 sequence is CSAIGTGTKNIQYF. In DNA form, the CDR3 reads TGCAGCGCCATCGGGACAGGCACCAAAAACATTCAGTACTTC.

The rearrangement joins TRBV15 to TRBJ2-6; D possibly corresponds to TRBD1 (6 bases). CDR1 LNHNV and CDR2 YYDKDF come from the germline V gene (reference sequence). V was clipped by 0 bases and J by 0 bases, with 21 bases between them. There are 21 residues in the CDR3. The CDR3 reads CATSRDHIPGAPSSGANVLTF. The CDR3, as DNA: TGTGCCACCAGCAGAGACCACATTCCAGGGGCTCCCAGCTCTGGGGCCAACGTCCTGACTTTC.

The rearrangement uses TRBV11-2 and TRBJ2-7, with 7 bases aligning to TRBD2. CDR3 length: 14 residues. J was trimmed by 2 bases and V by 2 bases; bases with no gene match: 3. The germline CDR1 and CDR2 sequences are SGHAT and FQNNGV. CDR3 DNA sequence: TGTGCCAGCAGCTTATGGGGAGGGACCTACGAGCAGTACTTC. This encodes CASSLWGGTYEQYF.

V usage is TRBV27 and J usage is TRBJ2-5; possible D gene TRBD1, 6 bases. The germline V and J ends were trimmed by 5 bases and 2 bases, with 12 bases remaining between them. CDR3 length: 14 residues. The germline gives CDR1 MNHEY, CDR2 SMNVEV (reference sequence). CDR3 nucleotides: TGTGCCAGCAGTACCCCAGGGGAACAAGAGACCCAGTACTTC. Encoded protein: CASSTPGEQETQYF.

The rearrangement joins TRBV7-9 to TRBJ1-4, with a weak D call TRBD1 (6 bases). This CDR3 is built from 14 residues. Germline V lookup: CDR1 SEHNR, CDR2 FQNEAQ (reference sequence). V lost 3 bases and J 6 bases, leaving 11 bases between the germline ends. Here the CDR3 reads CASSLDSWDEKLFF. The DNA of the CDR3 is TGTGCCAGCAGCTTGGACAGTTGGGATGAAAAACTGTTTTTT.